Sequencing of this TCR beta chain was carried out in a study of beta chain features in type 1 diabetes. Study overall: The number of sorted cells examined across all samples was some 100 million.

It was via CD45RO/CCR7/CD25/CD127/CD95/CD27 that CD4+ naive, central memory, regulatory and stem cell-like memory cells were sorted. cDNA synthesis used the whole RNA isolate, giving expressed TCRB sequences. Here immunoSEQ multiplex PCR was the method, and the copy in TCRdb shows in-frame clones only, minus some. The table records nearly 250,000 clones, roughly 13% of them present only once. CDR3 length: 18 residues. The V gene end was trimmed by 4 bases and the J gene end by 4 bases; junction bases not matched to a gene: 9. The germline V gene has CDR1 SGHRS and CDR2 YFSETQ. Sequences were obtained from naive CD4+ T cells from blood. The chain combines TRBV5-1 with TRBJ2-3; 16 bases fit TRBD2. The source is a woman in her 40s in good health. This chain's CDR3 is CASSLTGTSGGAADTQYF. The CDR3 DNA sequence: TGCGCCAGCAGCCTAACCGGGACTAGCGGGGGGGCCGCAGATACGCAGTATTTT. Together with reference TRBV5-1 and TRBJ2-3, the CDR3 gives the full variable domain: KAGVTQTPRYLIKTRGQQVTLSCSPISGHRSVSWYQQTPGQGLQFLFEYFSETQRNKGNFPGRFSGRQFSNSRSEMNVSTLELGDSALYLCASSLTGTSGGAADTQYFGPGTRLTVL.